A selection of T cell receptor beta chains follows, all from one sample in a study of PD-1 blockade in classical Hodgkin lymphoma. The repertoire was sequenced with immunoSEQ multiplex PCR; TCRdb's copy has only in-frame clones and lacks some. The sample records approximately 100,000 clones, roughly 89% being singletons. This sample comprised peripheral blood mononuclear cells (PBMCs), obtained before the second cycle of nivolumab. The receptor set was obtained from a human donor with classical Hodgkin lymphoma. Each CDR3 is given with its conserved first and last residue. Each record gives: D gene, J gene, V gene, clone size, CDR3 DNA, CDR3 protein. A D gene is named only where the DNA matches it firmly. The size entry is marked missing in some rows and otherwise reads once, few, many or a size class.

>-|TRBJ1-2|TRBV6-6|-
TGTGCCAGCAGTTACTCGGGAGGGGGAATTGTTGGTGGCTACACCTTC
CASSYSGGGIVGGYTF
>TRBD2|TRBJ2-5|TRBV2|-
TGTGCCAGTACACAACGGACTAGCTGGGGGGAGACCCAGTACTTC
CASTQRTSWGETQYF
>TRBD1|TRBJ1-1|TRBV7-9|-
TGTGCCAGCAGCCTTGGGACAGCCCCAATGAACACTGAAGCTTTCTTT
CASSLGTAPMNTEAFF
>-|TRBJ2-2|TRBV4-2|-
TGTGCCAGCAGCCACGACACCGGGGAGCTGTTTTTT
CASSHDTGELFF
>-|TRBJ2-7|TRBV11-2|once
TGTGCCAGCAGCTTAGAGGGACCGCTGCCCTACGAGCAGTACTTC
CASSLEGPLPYEQYF
>-|TRBJ2-5|TRBV25-1|-
TGTGCCAGCAGCCTCGGCGGGGCCCAAGAGACCCAGTACTTC
CASSLGGAQETQYF
>-|TRBJ1-3|TRBV19|few
TGTGCCAGTAGTATCGGCAGCTCTGGAAACACCATATATTTT
CASSIGSSGNTIYF
>-|TRBJ1-3|TRBV30|-
TGTGCCTGGGGACTGTTATCTGGAAACACCATATATTTT
CAWGLLSGNTIYF
>-|TRBJ1-6|TRBV30|-
TGTGCCCATGGAGATGGCCTATTCTCCTATAATTCACCCCTCCACTTT
CAHGDGLFSYNSPLHF
>-|TRBJ2-3|TRBV18|-
TGTGCCAGCTCACCTGGACAGATCACAGATACGCAGTATTTT
CASSPGQITDTQYF
>TRBD2|TRBJ2-7|TRBV28|-
TGTTCTTCTGGGGGGGTGCGTTTGTCCTCCTACGAGCAGTACTTC
CSSGGVRLSSYEQYF
>TRBD1|TRBJ1-1|TRBV10-1|-
TGCGCCAGCAGTCCCGGGACAGGGACGAACACTGAAGCTTTCTTT
CASSPGTGTNTEAFF
>TRBD1|TRBJ2-7|TRBV10-3|-
TGTGCCATCAGTGAGTCTTACGGACAGGGCTCGGGGGAGCAGTACTTC
CAISESYGQGSGEQYF
>TRBD1|TRBJ1-2|TRBV6-5|-
TGTGCCAGCAGTTGGGACAGGGTGAATGGCTACACCTTC
CASSWDRVNGYTF
>TRBD2|TRBJ2-7|TRBV6-5|-
TGTGCCAGCAGTTCTCCGGGGGGAAGCTCCTACGAGCAGTACTTC
CASSSPGGSSYEQYF
>TRBD1|TRBJ2-1|TRBV7-2|once
TGTGCCAGCAGCCCAGGGACAGGGACTTGGAATGAGCAGTTCTTC
CASSPGTGTWNEQFF
>TRBD1|TRBJ2-5|TRBV5-1|-
TGCGCCAGCAGCCCGCGGACAGGGACGGGAAAAGAGACCCAGTACTTC
CASSPRTGTGKETQYF
>-|TRBJ2-7|TRBV5-1|-
TGCGCCAGCAGCTTAGGGGGAGGTGTCTCCTACGAGCAGTACTTC
CASSLGGGVSYEQYF
>-|TRBJ1-2|TRBV28|-
TGTGCCAGCAGTTTAGGTCTAGGGGACTATGGCTACACCTTC
CASSLGLGDYGYTF